The T cell receptor beta chain described here comes from a study of control samples from healthy donors and cancer patients. The sample holds a few counts of this clone. The CDR3 totals 13 residues. CDR1 and CDR2 (germline): SGHDN, FVKESK. With 6 bases removed from V and 1 base from J, the gap between germline ends came to 9 bases. This table comes from immunoSEQ multiplex PCR, and its TCRdb copy is limited to in-frame clones, with some not included. The sample includes 120,000 or so clones, 70% to 90% seen only once; the top ten take roughly 3%. The chain is built from TRBV14 and TRBJ1-1; D gene ambiguous. The receptor's source is a man aged 55 to 70 in good health. Sequencing input: blood. Here the CDR3 reads CASSHLGNTEAFF. The CDR3 nucleotides are TGTGCCAGCAGTCATCTTGGGAACACTGAAGCTTTCTTT. Full variable domain (rest looked up from reference TRBV14 and TRBJ1-1): EAGVTQFPSHSVIEKGQTVTLRCDPISGHDNLYWYRRVMGKEIKFLLHFVKESKQDESGMPNNRFLAERTGGTYSTLKVQPAELEDSGVYFCASSHLGNTEAFFGQGTRLTVV.